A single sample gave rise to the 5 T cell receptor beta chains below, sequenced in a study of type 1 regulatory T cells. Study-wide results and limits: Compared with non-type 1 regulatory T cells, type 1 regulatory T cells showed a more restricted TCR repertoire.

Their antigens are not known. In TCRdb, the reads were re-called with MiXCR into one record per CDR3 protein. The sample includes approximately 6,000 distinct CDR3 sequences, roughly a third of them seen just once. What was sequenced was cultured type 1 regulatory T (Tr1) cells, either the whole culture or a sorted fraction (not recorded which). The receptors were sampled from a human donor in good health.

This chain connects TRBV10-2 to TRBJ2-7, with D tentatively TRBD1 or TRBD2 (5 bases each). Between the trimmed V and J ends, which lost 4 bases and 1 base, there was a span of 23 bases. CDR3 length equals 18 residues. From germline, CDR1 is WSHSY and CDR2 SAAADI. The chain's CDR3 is CASSGPGPIPLLSYEQYF. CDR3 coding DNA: TGCGCCAGCAGTGGTCCGGGGCCTATCCCCCTTCTTTCCTACGAGCAGTACTTC.

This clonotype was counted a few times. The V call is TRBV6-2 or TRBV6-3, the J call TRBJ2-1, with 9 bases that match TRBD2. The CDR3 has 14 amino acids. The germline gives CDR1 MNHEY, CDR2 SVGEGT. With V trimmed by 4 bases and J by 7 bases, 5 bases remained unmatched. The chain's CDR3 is CASSFSGSQNEQFF. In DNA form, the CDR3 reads TGTGCCAGCAGTTTTAGCGGGAGTCAGAATGAGCAGTTCTTC.

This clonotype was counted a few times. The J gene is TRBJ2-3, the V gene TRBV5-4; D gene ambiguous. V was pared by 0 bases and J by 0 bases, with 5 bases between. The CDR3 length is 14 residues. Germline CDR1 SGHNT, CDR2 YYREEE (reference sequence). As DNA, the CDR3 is TGTGCCAGCAGCTTGGTCGGGAGCACAGATACGCAGTATTTT. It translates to CASSLVGSTDTQYF.

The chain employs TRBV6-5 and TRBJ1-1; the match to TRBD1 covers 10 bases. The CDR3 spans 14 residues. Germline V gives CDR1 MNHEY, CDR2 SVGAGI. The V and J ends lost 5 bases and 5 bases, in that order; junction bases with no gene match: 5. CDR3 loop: CASSRDRGLTEAFF. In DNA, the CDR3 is TGTGCCAGCAGTCGTGACAGGGGGCTGACTGAAGCTTTCTTT.

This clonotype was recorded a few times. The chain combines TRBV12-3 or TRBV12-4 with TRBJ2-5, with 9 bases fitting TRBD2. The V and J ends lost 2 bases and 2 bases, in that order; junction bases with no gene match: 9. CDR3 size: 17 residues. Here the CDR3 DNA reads TGTGCCAGCAGTTTAAAAAAGCTAGCGGGAAGGCAAGAGACCCAGTACTTC. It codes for CASSLKKLAGRQETQYF.